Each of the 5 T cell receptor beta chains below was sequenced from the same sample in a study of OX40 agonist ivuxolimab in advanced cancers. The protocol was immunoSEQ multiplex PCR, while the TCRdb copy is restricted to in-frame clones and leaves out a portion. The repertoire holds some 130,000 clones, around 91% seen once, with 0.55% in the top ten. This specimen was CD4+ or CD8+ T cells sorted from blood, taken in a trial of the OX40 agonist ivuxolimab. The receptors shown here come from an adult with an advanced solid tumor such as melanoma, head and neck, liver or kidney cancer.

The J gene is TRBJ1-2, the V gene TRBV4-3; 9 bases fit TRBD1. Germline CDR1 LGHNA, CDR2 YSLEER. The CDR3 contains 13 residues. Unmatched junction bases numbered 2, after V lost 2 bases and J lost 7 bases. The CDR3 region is CASSQTDRGGYTF. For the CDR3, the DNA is TGCGCCAGCAGCCAAACGGACAGGGGTGGCTACACCTTC.

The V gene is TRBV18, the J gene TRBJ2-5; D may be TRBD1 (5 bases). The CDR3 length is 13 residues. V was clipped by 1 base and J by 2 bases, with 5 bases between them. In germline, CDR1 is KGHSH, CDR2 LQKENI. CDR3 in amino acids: CASSPRQQETQYF. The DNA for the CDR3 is TGTGCCAGCTCACCACGACAGCAAGAGACCCAGTACTTC.

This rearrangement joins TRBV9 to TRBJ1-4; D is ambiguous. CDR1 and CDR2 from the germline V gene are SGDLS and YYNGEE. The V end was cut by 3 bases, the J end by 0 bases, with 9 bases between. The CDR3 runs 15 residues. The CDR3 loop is CASSGEVATNEKLFF. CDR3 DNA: TGTGCCAGCAGCGGAGAGGTGGCAACTAATGAAAAACTGTTTTTT. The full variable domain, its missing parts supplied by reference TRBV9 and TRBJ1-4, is DSGVTQTPKHLITATGQRVTLRCSPRSGDLSVYWYQQSLDQGLQFLIQYYNGEERAKGNILERFSAQQFPDLHSELNLSSLELGDSALYFCASSGEVATNEKLFFGSGTQLSVL.

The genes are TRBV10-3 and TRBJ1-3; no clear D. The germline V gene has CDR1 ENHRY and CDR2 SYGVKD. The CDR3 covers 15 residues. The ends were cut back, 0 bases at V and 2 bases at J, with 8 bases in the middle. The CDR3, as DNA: TGTGCCATCAGTGAGTCGATGGTAACTGGAAACACCATATATTTT. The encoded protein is CAISESMVTGNTIYF.

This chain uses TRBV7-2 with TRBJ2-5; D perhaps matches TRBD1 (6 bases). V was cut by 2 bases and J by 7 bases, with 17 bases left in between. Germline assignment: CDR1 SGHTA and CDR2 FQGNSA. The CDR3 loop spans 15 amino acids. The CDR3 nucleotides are TGTGCCAGCAGCTTACAATATGGGACAAAGGGGACCCAGTACTTC. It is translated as CASSLQYGTKGTQYF.